A selection of T cell receptor beta chains follows, all from one sample in a study of beta chain features in type 1 diabetes. Some clones are missing from TCRdb's copy, which holds only in-frame ones; the method was immunoSEQ multiplex PCR. The sample shows over 90,000 clones, roughly 28% of them seen only once. Sequencing was done on a sample of central memory CD4+ T cells from blood. The receptors were gathered from a woman between 18 and 29 years old with type 1 diabetes. The CDR3 runs from the conserved cysteine through the conserved F or W. D genes are given only for firm matches. Rows give clone size only sometimes, using once, few, many, or a class for an expanded clone.

abundance: -; v_gene: TRBV25-1; d_gene: -; j_gene: TRBJ2-1; CDR3aa: CASSDLGLASGEQFF; CDR3nt: TGTGCCAGCAGTGACTTGGGTCTGGCGTCGGGTGAGCAGTTCTTC
abundance: few; v_gene: TRBV5-1; d_gene: TRBD1; j_gene: TRBJ1-2; CDR3aa: CASSSGTDGYTF; CDR3nt: TGCGCCAGCAGCTCGGGGACAGACGGCTACACCTTC
abundance: -; v_gene: TRBV19; d_gene: -; j_gene: TRBJ2-6; CDR3aa: CASSSTSGSGANVLTF; CDR3nt: TGTGCCAGTAGTTCGACCTCAGGGTCTGGGGCCAACGTCCTGACTTTC
abundance: few; v_gene: TRBV5-1; d_gene: -; j_gene: TRBJ1-1; CDR3aa: CASSPRSDSEAFF; CDR3nt: TGCGCCAGCAGCCCAAGGTCGGACTCTGAAGCTTTCTTT
abundance: few; v_gene: TRBV11-2; d_gene: TRBD2; j_gene: TRBJ2-5; CDR3aa: CASSASSSGWDTQYF; CDR3nt: TGTGCCAGCAGCGCCAGCTCTAGCGGTTGGGACACCCAGTACTTC
abundance: -; v_gene: TRBV5-1; d_gene: TRBD1; j_gene: TRBJ1-3; CDR3aa: CASSWTGTGNTIYF; CDR3nt: TGCGCCAGCAGCTGGACAGGTACTGGAAACACCATATATTTT
abundance: -; v_gene: TRBV7-2; d_gene: -; j_gene: TRBJ1-3; CDR3aa: CASSWTFSGNTIYF; CDR3nt: TGTGCCAGCAGCTGGACATTCTCTGGAAACACCATATATTTT
abundance: -; v_gene: TRBV18; d_gene: TRBD2; j_gene: TRBJ2-7; CDR3aa: CASSRLAGAYEQYF; CDR3nt: TGTGCCAGCTCAAGGCTAGCGGGAGCCTACGAGCAGTACTTC
abundance: few; v_gene: TRBV30; d_gene: TRBD2; j_gene: TRBJ2-1; CDR3aa: CAWTSGTINEQFF; CDR3nt: TGTGCCTGGACTAGCGGGACGATCAATGAGCAGTTCTTC
abundance: -; v_gene: TRBV14; d_gene: TRBD2; j_gene: TRBJ2-1; CDR3aa: CASSQGLWLAGPGGYNEQFF; CDR3nt: TGTGCCAGCAGCCAAGGTCTTTGGCTAGCGGGCCCAGGAGGGTACAATGAGCAGTTCTTC
abundance: -; v_gene: TRBV4-1; d_gene: TRBD2; j_gene: TRBJ2-1; CDR3aa: CASSQDAPRRGEQFF; CDR3nt: TGCGCCAGCAGCCAAGATGCCCCCCGGCGGGGGGAGCAGTTCTTC
abundance: few; v_gene: TRBV30; d_gene: TRBD2; j_gene: TRBJ2-1; CDR3aa: CAWSRTSGNEQFF; CDR3nt: TGTGCCTGGAGTCGGACTAGCGGCAATGAGCAGTTCTTC
abundance: few; v_gene: TRBV19; d_gene: -; j_gene: TRBJ1-1; CDR3aa: CASLAGKNTEAFF; CDR3nt: TGTGCCAGCCTGGCGGGGAAGAACACTGAAGCTTTCTTT
abundance: -; v_gene: TRBV28; d_gene: TRBD2; j_gene: TRBJ2-3; CDR3aa: CASSLAGAPDTQYF; CDR3nt: TGTGCCAGCAGTTTAGCGGGAGCCCCAGATACGCAGTATTTT
abundance: few; v_gene: TRBV7-3; d_gene: -; j_gene: TRBJ2-2; CDR3aa: CASRPGSGTGELFF; CDR3nt: TGTGCCAGCAGACCAGGGAGCGGGACCGGGGAGCTGTTTTTT
abundance: few; v_gene: TRBV2; d_gene: -; j_gene: TRBJ1-4; CDR3aa: CASSLDSDDNEKLFF; CDR3nt: TGTGCCAGCAGTTTGGACAGCGATGATAATGAAAAACTGTTTTTT
abundance: few; v_gene: TRBV29-1; d_gene: TRBD2; j_gene: TRBJ2-3; CDR3aa: CSVPGSSGATDTQYF; CDR3nt: TGCAGCGTTCCTGGCTCTAGCGGGGCCACAGATACGCAGTATTTT
abundance: few; v_gene: TRBV6-6; d_gene: TRBD2; j_gene: TRBJ2-5; CDR3aa: CASSTGLGQETQYF; CDR3nt: TGTGCCAGCAGTACGGGACTAGGACAAGAGACCCAGTACTTC
abundance: few; v_gene: TRBV7-9; d_gene: TRBD2; j_gene: TRBJ2-3; CDR3aa: CASSLTSGNTDTQYF; CDR3nt: TGTGCCAGCAGCTTAACTAGCGGGAACACAGATACGCAGTATTTT
abundance: -; v_gene: TRBV4-2; d_gene: -; j_gene: TRBJ1-5; CDR3aa: CASSWTSNQPQHF; CDR3nt: TGTGCCAGCAGCTGGACAAGCAATCAGCCCCAGCATTTT
abundance: -; v_gene: TRBV5-6; d_gene: TRBD2; j_gene: TRBJ2-1; CDR3aa: CASSKRTSGFYYEQFF; CDR3nt: TGTGCCAGCAGTAAAAGGACTAGCGGATTTTACTATGAGCAGTTCTTC
abundance: -; v_gene: TRBV6-1; d_gene: TRBD2; j_gene: TRBJ2-5; CDR3aa: CASSEGGTSGGTGETQYF; CDR3nt: TGTGCCAGCAGTGAAGGCGGGACTAGCGGCGGTACCGGAGAGACCCAGTACTTC
abundance: -; v_gene: TRBV5-4; d_gene: -; j_gene: TRBJ1-2; CDR3aa: CASSRDAPGHSSYGYTF; CDR3nt: TGTGCCAGCAGCAGGGACGCCCCGGGACATTCGAGCTATGGCTACACCTTC
abundance: few; v_gene: TRBV18; d_gene: TRBD1; j_gene: TRBJ2-2; CDR3aa: CASSPGQGSGELFF; CDR3nt: TGTGCCAGCTCACCGGGACAGGGCAGCGGGGAGCTGTTTTTT
abundance: -; v_gene: TRBV7-9; d_gene: -; j_gene: TRBJ1-1; CDR3aa: CASSLSGANTEAFF; CDR3nt: TGTGCCAGCAGCTTATCAGGCGCCAACACTGAAGCTTTCTTT
abundance: -; v_gene: TRBV18; d_gene: TRBD1; j_gene: TRBJ2-7; CDR3aa: CASSPGQRNEQYF; CDR3nt: TGTGCCAGCTCACCGGGACAGAGGAACGAGCAGTACTTC
abundance: -; v_gene: TRBV5-5; d_gene: -; j_gene: TRBJ1-2; CDR3aa: CASSLQGEGYTF; CDR3nt: TGTGCCAGCAGCCTACAGGGCGAGGGCTACACCTTC
abundance: -; v_gene: TRBV18; d_gene: -; j_gene: TRBJ2-5; CDR3aa: CASSPPAPGRGETQYF; CDR3nt: TGTGCCAGCTCACCACCTGCCCCTGGTAGGGGAGAGACCCAGTACTTC
abundance: once; v_gene: TRBV10-3; d_gene: -; j_gene: TRBJ2-6; CDR3aa: CATRDNLSGANVLTF; CDR3nt: TGTGCCACCCGGGACAATCTCTCTGGGGCCAACGTCCTGACTTTC
abundance: once; v_gene: TRBV7-2; d_gene: TRBD1; j_gene: TRBJ2-2; CDR3aa: CASSLGGGDTGELFF; CDR3nt: TGTGCCAGCAGCTTAGGAGGGGGCGACACCGGGGAGCTGTTTTTT
abundance: -; v_gene: TRBV7-9; d_gene: TRBD2; j_gene: TRBJ2-1; CDR3aa: CASSLFLGTSFGEQFF; CDR3nt: TGTGCCAGCAGCTTATTCCTCGGGACTAGCTTCGGTGAGCAGTTCTTC
abundance: -; v_gene: TRBV18; d_gene: -; j_gene: TRBJ2-5; CDR3aa: CASSLNTEETQYF; CDR3nt: TGTGCCAGCTCACTAAACACCGAAGAGACCCAGTACTTC
abundance: few; v_gene: TRBV7-9; d_gene: TRBD1; j_gene: TRBJ1-1; CDR3aa: CASSLRQGNTEAFF; CDR3nt: TGTGCCAGCAGCTTACGACAGGGGAACACTGAAGCTTTCTTT
abundance: few; v_gene: TRBV5-1; d_gene: TRBD1; j_gene: TRBJ2-3; CDR3aa: CASSFSRQGALDTQYF; CDR3nt: TGCGCCAGCAGCTTCAGTAGACAGGGGGCATTGGATACGCAGTATTTT
abundance: -; v_gene: TRBV28; d_gene: TRBD1; j_gene: TRBJ2-7; CDR3aa: CASRPPGQGFTYEQYF; CDR3nt: TGTGCCAGCAGGCCACCGGGACAGGGTTTCACCTACGAGCAGTACTTC
abundance: -; v_gene: TRBV2; d_gene: -; j_gene: TRBJ2-7; CDR3aa: CASSASTRSRQYF; CDR3nt: TGTGCCAGCAGTGCGAGTACGAGGAGCCGACAGTACTTC
abundance: once; v_gene: TRBV19; d_gene: -; j_gene: TRBJ2-3; CDR3aa: CASSNQQSTDTQYF; CDR3nt: TGTGCCAGTAGTAATCAACAGAGCACAGATACGCAGTATTTT
abundance: few; v_gene: TRBV6-6; d_gene: TRBD1; j_gene: TRBJ1-2; CDR3aa: CASSLQGQSDGYTF; CDR3nt: TGTGCCAGCAGTCTCCAGGGACAGTCCGACGGCTACACCTTC
abundance: few; v_gene: TRBV7-9; d_gene: TRBD1; j_gene: TRBJ2-5; CDR3aa: CASSLSRGRETQYF; CDR3nt: TGTGCCAGCAGCCTCTCCAGGGGGCGAGAGACCCAGTACTTC
abundance: -; v_gene: TRBV19; d_gene: -; j_gene: TRBJ1-1; CDR3aa: CASRGRGGDTEAFF; CDR3nt: TGTGCCAGTAGGGGCAGGGGAGGGGACACTGAAGCTTTCTTT
abundance: -; v_gene: TRBV9; d_gene: TRBD2; j_gene: TRBJ2-2; CDR3aa: CASSASGKSGRELFF; CDR3nt: TGTGCCAGCAGCGCTAGCGGGAAGAGTGGCAGGGAGCTGTTTTTT
abundance: -; v_gene: TRBV9; d_gene: TRBD2; j_gene: TRBJ2-5; CDR3aa: CASSVLAGVAPETQYF; CDR3nt: TGTGCCAGCAGCGTACTAGCGGGAGTGGCGCCAGAGACCCAGTACTTC
abundance: -; v_gene: TRBV5-1; d_gene: -; j_gene: TRBJ1-1; CDR3aa: CASSSGPQGGKGTEAFF; CDR3nt: TGCGCCAGCAGCAGCGGGCCCCAGGGCGGGAAGGGCACTGAAGCTTTCTTT
abundance: few; v_gene: TRBV2; d_gene: -; j_gene: TRBJ2-4; CDR3aa: CASGKGGKGNIQYF; CDR3nt: TGTGCCAGCGGGAAAGGAGGGAAAGGAAACATTCAGTACTTC
abundance: -; v_gene: TRBV25-1; d_gene: TRBD2; j_gene: TRBJ2-4; CDR3aa: CAVSGSSKNIQYF; CDR3nt: TGTGCCGTTAGCGGGAGTTCCAAAAACATTCAGTACTTC
abundance: -; v_gene: TRBV7-2; d_gene: TRBD2; j_gene: TRBJ2-1; CDR3aa: CASSRLAGSYNEQFF; CDR3nt: TGTGCCAGCAGCCGACTAGCGGGAAGTTACAATGAGCAGTTCTTC
abundance: -; v_gene: TRBV5-1; d_gene: TRBD2; j_gene: TRBJ2-3; CDR3aa: CASSLEAGVGTDTQYF; CDR3nt: TGCGCCAGCAGCTTGGAGGCGGGAGTAGGCACAGATACGCAGTATTTT
abundance: -; v_gene: TRBV18; d_gene: TRBD2; j_gene: TRBJ2-2; CDR3aa: CASSPSSGGNTGELFF; CDR3nt: TGTGCCAGCTCACCATCTAGCGGAGGAAACACCGGGGAGCTGTTTTTT